These 30 T cell receptor beta chains came from one sample sequenced in a study of T cells in women clearing cervical HPV infection. Using immunoSEQ multiplex PCR, the repertoire was profiled, and TCRdb retains in-frame clones only, with some absent. The sample yields approximately 41,000 clones, of which the top ten take up about 8%. Sequenced input: blood buffy coat. The receptor source for this set is a woman aged 18 to 75 with a cervical HPV16 infection that either progressed to CIN3+ or cleared (not recorded which).

Turning to this clone: The read ends 3 residues before the CDR3 terminus; that terminus is restored from the germline J gene. V usage is TRBV6-4 and J usage is TRBJ2-5; a possible D gene is TRBD2 (5 bases). V lost 0 bases, J lost 2 bases, and 7 bases lay in between. Per germline, CDR1 MRHNA and CDR2 SNTAGT. The CDR3 contains 14 residues. CDR3 DNA (partial): TGTGCCAGCAGTGACTCAAGAGGGCAAGAGACC. It translates to CASSDSRGQET. In full, the CDR3 is CASSDSRGQETQYF.

Of note for this clone: The read halts 3 residues ahead of the CDR3 end, with the missing end drawn from the germline J gene. This chain uses TRBV11-2 with TRBJ2-1, with a weak D call TRBD2 (6 bases). With 3 bases removed from V and 1 base from J, the gap between germline ends came to 10 bases. The CDR3 is 15 amino acids. Per germline, CDR1 SGHAT and CDR2 FQNNGV. The part of the CDR3 DNA that was read is TGTGCCAGCAGCTTGGCGGGATATTCCTACAATGAG. Encoded protein: CASSLAGYSYNE. The whole CDR3 region reads CASSLAGYSYNEQFF.

As regards this clone: The CDR3 end falls 3 residues outside the read, so it is completed with the germline J gene. The V gene is TRBV13, the J gene TRBJ1-3; 7 nucleotides line up with TRBD1. The V gene end was trimmed by 5 bases and the J gene end by 4 bases; junction bases not matched to a gene: 5. Germline CDR1 is PRHDT and CDR2 is FYEKMQ (reference sequence). This CDR3 spans 14 amino acids. The chain's CDR3 is CASSTSQGGNTIYF. The sequenced part of the CDR3 DNA is TGTGCCAGCAGCACTTCACAGGGGGGAAACACC.

Of note for this clone: The CDR3 extends 3 residues past the end of the read, so its final part is completed from the germline J gene. V and J are TRBV6-2 or TRBV6-3 and TRBJ2-3; 8 nucleotides match TRBD1. The V gene's germline CDR1 is MNHEY and CDR2 SVGEGT. The ends lost 2 bases at V and 0 bases at J; junction bases unmatched: 7. The CDR3 is 17 amino acids. The CDR3: CASSYTDRGPSTDTQYF. CDR3 DNA, as far as it was read: TGTGCCAGCAGTTACACAGACAGGGGCCCTAGCACAGATACG.

As for this clone: The DNA ends 3 residues before the CDR3 does, and the rest of the CDR3 is filled in from the germline J gene. This chain connects TRBV28 to TRBJ2-7; a weak D match, TRBD1 (5 bases). The CDR3 has 14 residues. V dropped 3 bases and J dropped 4 bases, with 13 bases sitting between them. Germline CDR1 reads MDHEN; CDR2 reads SYDVKM. CDR3 sequence: CASSFDQGLYEQYF. The part of the CDR3 DNA that was read is TGTGCCAGCAGTTTCGACCAGGGTTTATACGAG.

With regard to this clone: The read finishes 3 residues shy of the CDR3 end, and the germline J gene is used to complete it. J is TRBJ1-4 and V is TRBV7-9, with D perhaps TRBD1 (6 bases). Per the germline V gene, CDR1 is SEHNR and CDR2 is FQNEAQ (reference sequence). This CDR3 region has 12 residues. Trimming cost V 5 bases and J 8 bases, with 9 bases left between them. The CDR3 loop reads CASSTGSEKLFF. Incomplete CDR3 DNA: TGTGCCAGCAGCACAGGGTCGGAAAAA. Filled out from reference TRBV7-9 and TRBJ1-4, the complete variable domain reads DTGVSQNPRHKITKRGQNVTFRCDPISEHNRLYWYRQTLGQGPEFLTYFQNEAQLEKSRLLSDRFSAERPKGSFSTLEIQRTEQGDSAMYLCASSTGSEKLFFGSGTQLSVL.

Turning to this clone: The read halts 3 residues ahead of the CDR3 end, with the missing end drawn from the germline J gene. This chain links TRBV7-9 with TRBJ2-1; 9 nucleotides match TRBD2. Germline V gene sequence: CDR1 SEHNR, CDR2 FQNEAQ (reference sequence). The J segment lost 6 bases and the V segment lost 1 base, leaving 4 bases of the junction unmatched. The CDR3 sequence is 15 residues long. The covered CDR3 bases are TGTGCCAGCAGCTTAGGGACTAGCGTATTCAATGAG. Protein product: CASSLGTSVFNE. In full, the CDR3 reads CASSLGTSVFNEQFF. Based on the CDR3 plus reference TRBV7-9 and TRBJ2-1, the full variable domain is DTGVSQNPRHKITKRGQNVTFRCDPISEHNRLYWYRQTLGQGPEFLTYFQNEAQLEKSRLLSDRFSAERPKGSFSTLEIQRTEQGDSAMYLCASSLGTSVFNEQFFGPGTRLTVL.

With regard to this clone: The read is 3 residues too short to cover the CDR3 end, so that end is filled in from the germline J gene. The chain has TRBV7-9 and TRBJ2-7; D call uncertain. The V end lost 5 bases, the J end lost 1 base, and 9 bases lay between the germline ends. The CDR3 runs to 13 residues. Germline V gives CDR1 SEHNR, CDR2 FQNEAQ (reference sequence). The sequenced CDR3 bases are TGTGCCAGCAGCACCGGCAGGTCCTACGAG. Its translation is CASSTGRSYE. The complete CDR3 sequence is CASSTGRSYEQYF.

For this clone: The junction does not match germline at one end; this may be a read error. CDR3 protein: CASSLISGGMVETQYF. The part of the CDR3 DNA that was read is TGTGCTAGCAGCTTAATTAGCGGGGGGATGGTGGAGACC. The chain couples TRBV7-7 to TRBJ2-5; 10 bases agree with TRBD2. Read coverage stops 3 residues before the CDR3 terminus; the germline J gene supplies the remainder. Germline CDR1 reads SSHAT; CDR2 reads FNYEAQ (reference sequence). This CDR3 is 16 amino acids long.

The sequenced CDR3 bases are TGTGCCAGCAGTGATTACTATGAG. Its protein product is CASSDYYE. The full CDR3 reads CASSDYYEQFF. The rearrangement links TRBV6-1 to TRBJ2-1; D gene uncertain. The read comes to an end 3 residues before the CDR3 does, leaving the germline J gene to fill in the end. V was clipped by 3 bases and J by 8 bases, with 5 bases between them. This CDR3 region has 11 residues. Germline V lookup: CDR1 MNHNS, CDR2 SASEGT.

As to this clone: The read halts 3 residues ahead of the CDR3 end, with the missing end drawn from the germline J gene. The chain joins TRBV19 to TRBJ2-2; 8 bases agree with TRBD1. Per the germline V gene, CDR1 is LNHDA and CDR2 is SQIVND (reference sequence). The CDR3 length is 16 residues. V lost 6 bases, J lost 5 bases, and 11 bases stayed unmatched. CDR3 DNA, as far as it was read: TGTGCCAGTAGACCTTCGGACAGGGATACGACCGGGGAG. The encoded protein is CASRPSDRDTTGE. The full CDR3 sequence reads CASRPSDRDTTGELFF.

As for this clone: The read comes to an end 3 residues before the CDR3 does, leaving the germline J gene to fill in the end. V is TRBV20-1 and J is TRBJ2-7; 10 bases map to TRBD2. After removal of 4 bases from V and 0 bases from J, the junction contained 0 bases not matched to a gene. CDR1 DFQATT and CDR2 SNEGSKA come from the germline V gene (reference sequence). This CDR3 has 13 amino acids. The CDR3 DNA, read in part, is TGCAGTGCTACTAGCGGGAGCTCCTACGAG. It yields the protein CSATSGSSYE. The full CDR3 sequence reads CSATSGSSYEQYF.

Incomplete CDR3 DNA: TGTGCCAGCAGTGCGTTATACAAGGCAACTAATGAAAAA. Encoded protein: CASSALYKATNEK. The whole CDR3 protein is CASSALYKATNEKLFF. This chain links TRBV6-1 with TRBJ1-4; D not certain. The CDR3 goes on 3 residues after the read ends, and that part is filled in from the germline J gene. This CDR3 comprises 16 residues. V was trimmed by 4 bases and J by 0 bases, leaving 12 bases between them. Looked up from germline, CDR1 is MNHNS and CDR2 is SASEGT.

This CDR3 reads CASADRYNSPLHF. The CDR3 DNA, read in part, is TGCGCCAGCGCGGACAGATATAATTCACCC. The rearrangement links TRBV5-1 to TRBJ1-6; D is possibly TRBD1 (6 bases). The sequence runs out 3 residues before the end of the CDR3; the remainder is reconstructed from the germline J gene. This CDR3 has 13 residues. The V and J ends lost 7 bases and 4 bases respectively, with 9 bases between them. Germline CDR1 and CDR2: SGHRS and YFSETQ.

Of note for this clone: The read is 3 residues too short to cover the CDR3 end, so that end is filled in from the germline J gene. The V call is TRBV20-1, the J call TRBJ2-7, with 7 bases aligning to TRBD1. V lost 8 bases and J lost 1; bases outside the gene matches: 5. CDR3 length: 12 amino acids. The V gene's germline CDR1 is DFQATT and CDR2 SNEGSKA (reference sequence). This CDR3 is CSSRGQSYEQYF. The part of the CDR3 DNA that was read is TGCAGTAGTAGGGGACAGTCCTACGAG.

Worth noting for this clone: Sequencing ends 3 residues short of the CDR3 end; the germline J gene provides the rest. The chain couples TRBV28 to TRBJ1-1; 11 nucleotides match TRBD1. The germline gives CDR1 MDHEN, CDR2 SYDVKM. The ends lost 3 bases at V and 5 bases at J; junction bases unmatched: 11. The CDR3 totals 17 residues. CDR3 sequence reads: CASSFPRDRGLRTEAFF. The sequenced CDR3 bases are TGTGCCAGCAGTTTCCCCCGGGACAGGGGGTTACGTACTGAA.

Of note for this clone: The CDR3 end lies 3 residues beyond the end of the read and is filled in from the germline J gene. This chain joins TRBV18 and TRBJ1-2, with D unclear. This CDR3 has 16 residues. Trimming took off 0 bases at V and 6 bases at J, with 17 bases between the two ends. Germline assignment: CDR1 KGHSH and CDR2 LQKENI. This chain's CDR3 is CASSPPHTVAGNGYTF. The sequenced CDR3 bases are TGTGCCAGCTCACCACCGCACACCGTGGCAGGAAATGGC.

Notes on this clone: The read terminates 3 residues ahead of where the CDR3 ends, so the germline J gene completes it. The gene calls are TRBV20-1 and TRBJ2-1, with 11 positions matching TRBD2. With V trimmed by 5 bases and J by 7 bases, 7 bases remained unmatched. The CDR3 extends over 14 amino acids. The germline CDR1 and CDR2 sequences are DFQATT and SNEGSKA (reference sequence). The CDR3: CSAVAGGPRNEQFF. The sequenced part of the CDR3 DNA is TGCAGTGCTGTAGCGGGAGGGCCTCGTAATGAG.

On this clone itself: The read ends 3 residues early relative to the CDR3; the germline J gene fills the gap. The V call is TRBV7-9, the J call TRBJ2-7, with a possible D match to TRBD1 (5 bases). Trimming pared 2 bases from V and 3 bases from J, leaving 14 bases between. The CDR3 spans 15 residues. The germline CDR1 and CDR2 sequences are SEHNR and FQNEAQ (reference sequence). CDR3 DNA (partial): TGTGCCAGCAGCTTACCAGGGTTGGGCAACTACGAG. Translating it yields CASSLPGLGNYE. The entire CDR3 reads CASSLPGLGNYEQYF.

Turning to this clone: The DNA ends 3 residues before the CDR3 does, and the rest of the CDR3 is filled in from the germline J gene. The rearrangement joins TRBV28 to TRBJ1-2; 10 bases agree with TRBD1. CDR1 and CDR2 from the germline V gene are MDHEN and SYDVKM. The CDR3 sequence is 15 residues long. With 5 bases clipped from V and 5 bases from J, the junction kept 8 bases outside the gene matches. CDR3 residues: CASSGPGQGKYGYTF. The CDR3 DNA, read in part, is TGTGCCAGCAGTGGACCGGGACAGGGGAAATATGGC.

Regarding this clone: The read halts 3 residues ahead of the CDR3 end, with the missing end drawn from the germline J gene. The gene calls are TRBV18 and TRBJ2-3; D may be TRBD1 (6 bases). CDR3 length: 14 amino acids. V lost 2 bases, J lost 0 bases, and 6 bases lay in between. Germline V lookup: CDR1 KGHSH, CDR2 LQKENI. CDR3: CASSPDRSTDTQYF. The part of the CDR3 DNA that was read is TGTGCCAGCTCACCAGACAGGAGCACAGATACG. Variable domain in full (rest from reference TRBV18 and TRBJ2-3): NAGVMQNPRHLVRRRGQEARLRCSPMKGHSHVYWYRQLPEEGLKFMVYLQKENIIDESGMPKERFSAEFPKEGPSILRIQQVVRGDSAAYFCASSPDRSTDTQYFGPGTRLTVL.

A remark on this clone: The missing CDR3 end, 3 residues past where the read stops, is filled in from the germline J gene. The chain combines TRBV5-5 with TRBJ2-2, with 9 bases lining up with TRBD2. Germline V gives CDR1 SGHKS, CDR2 YYEKEE (reference sequence). The CDR3 spans 15 residues. Trimming took 0 bases from V and 3 from J; bases not matched to a gene: 0. The sequenced part of the CDR3 DNA is TGTGCCAGCAGCTTGGGACTAGCGGACACCGGGGAG. It encodes CASSLGLADTGE. The whole CDR3 reads CASSLGLADTGELFF.

By frequency, this clone registers medium-sized. The CDR3 end falls 3 residues outside the read, so it is completed with the germline J gene. The gene calls are TRBV13 and TRBJ1-2; perhaps TRBD1 as D (5 bases). V was pared by 0 bases and J by 3 bases, with 11 bases between. The CDR3 has 15 amino acids. CDR1 PRHDT and CDR2 FYEKMQ come from the germline V gene (reference sequence). The DNA read from the CDR3 is TGTGCCAGCAGCTTAGGTCGAGGGGAGGACTATGGC. As protein: CASSLGRGEDYG. The CDR3 reads in full as CASSLGRGEDYGYTF.

With respect to this clone: The sequenced fragment ends 3 residues before the CDR3 boundary, so the rest is inferred from the germline J gene. The chain couples TRBV29-1 to TRBJ1-2, with TRBD1 identical over 7 bases. CDR1 is SQVTM and CDR2 is ANQGSEA in the germline V gene. This CDR3 contains 14 residues. Unmatched junction bases numbered 8, after V lost 3 bases and J lost 4 bases. The DNA read from the CDR3 is TGCAGCGTTGATTTCCAGGGGGAACTCTATGGC. Residues: CSVDFQGELYG. The whole CDR3 is CSVDFQGELYGYTF.

Notes on this clone: The observed sequence ends 3 residues before the CDR3 terminus, with the missing tail filled in from the germline J gene. The chain combines TRBV12-3 or TRBV12-4 with TRBJ2-3; 7 nucleotides align to TRBD1. The ends lost 2 bases at V and 1 base at J; junction bases unmatched: 3. The CDR3 covers 15 residues. The CDR3 loop reads CASSLNQGGTDTQYF. CDR3 bases read: TGTGCCAGCAGTTTAAATCAGGGGGGCACAGATACG.

With respect to this clone: The read gets to within 3 residues of the CDR3 end, and the germline J gene fills in the rest. This chain links TRBV18 with TRBJ1-2, with 7 bases matching TRBD1. Per germline, CDR1 KGHSH and CDR2 LQKENI. This CDR3 contains 19 residues. CDR3: CASSPRGPGQVSFLEGYTF. The CDR3 DNA, read in part, is TGTGCCAGCTCACCACGGGGCCCCGGACAGGTCTCCTTCTTGGAAGGC.

About this clone: Read sequence stops 3 residues before the CDR3 end, and the germline J gene provides the missing end. The rearrangement joins TRBV4-1 to TRBJ2-3; tentative D call: TRBD1 (6 bases). V gave up 2 bases and J gave up 6 bases, with 24 bases separating them. Germline V lookup: CDR1 MGHRA, CDR2 YSYEKL. The CDR3 sequence is 18 residues long. CDR3 DNA, as far as it was read: TGCGCCAGCAGCCAACAATTCTTGGGGGCGTCGGCAGGGGATACG. Translated, it gives CASSQQFLGASAGDT. The full-length CDR3 reads as CASSQQFLGASAGDTQYF.

A word on this clone: The read finishes 3 residues shy of the CDR3 end, and the germline J gene is used to complete it. This chain links TRBV16 with TRBJ1-6; tentative D call: TRBD1 (6 bases). The V end lost 4 bases, the J end lost 8 bases, and 18 bases lay between the germline ends. This CDR3 region has 16 residues. CDR1 KGHSY and CDR2 FQNENV come from the germline V gene. Partial CDR3 DNA: TGTGCCAGCAGCCCGGGGCGGGGGCCGGGAGATTCACCC. The encoded protein is CASSPGRGPGDSP. The entire CDR3 sequence reads CASSPGRGPGDSPLHF.

Notes on this clone: The read is 3 residues too short to cover the CDR3 end, so that end is filled in from the germline J gene. The chain has TRBV10-1 and TRBJ2-3; 8 nucleotides align to TRBD2. J gave up 6 bases and V 6 bases, and 14 bases lay outside the gene matches. This CDR3 has 16 amino acids. Per germline, CDR1 WNHNN and CDR2 SYGVQD (reference sequence). The CDR3 region is CASSTGLGGGRDTQYF. The sequenced CDR3 bases are TGCGCCAGCAGCACCGGTCTCGGGGGGGGCAGGGATACG.

For this clone: The read halts 3 residues ahead of the CDR3 end, with the missing end drawn from the germline J gene. V gene TRBV2 combines with J gene TRBJ2-1; a weak D match, TRBD1 (6 bases). CDR3 size: 15 residues. V lost 6 bases and J 6 bases, leaving 18 bases between the germline ends. Germline assignment: CDR1 SNHLY and CDR2 FYNNEI. The CDR3 spells CASRQGAPIGNEQFF. Partial CDR3 DNA: TGTGCCAGCAGACAGGGCGCACCTATTGGCAATGAG.